The 21 T cell receptor beta chains below come from one sample, sequenced in a study of a mutant IDH1 vaccine in newly diagnosed glioma. The time point: week 47, end of study. The content of each vaccine dose was 300 ug of mutant IDH1 20-mer peptide, and topical imiquimod accompanied it. TCRdb's copy holds only in-frame clones and misses some; the assay was immunoSEQ multiplex PCR. Of under 45,000 clones in the sample, 65% to 90% were seen once. Which antigens these TCRs recognize remains unknown. Here the sequenced sample was PBMCs, taken from a glioma patient whose treatment included an IDH1 peptide vaccine. These receptors were obtained from a man aged 18 to 35 with glioma. Some clones in this sample may be carry-over from other donors' samples.

V is TRBV29-1 and J is TRBJ2-1; TRBD2 matches 7 bases. CDR3 size: 13 residues. The junction had 7 bases not matched to a gene; V was cut back by 4 bases and J by 7 bases. Germline CDR1 reads SQVTM; CDR2 reads ANQGSEA. The CDR3 reads CSVGGGLSNEQFF. The CDR3 coding sequence is TGCAGCGTTGGCGGGGGACTGTCAAATGAGCAGTTCTTC.

J is TRBJ2-1 and V is TRBV5-1; 7 bases fit TRBD2. The CDR3 extends over 13 amino acids. V dropped 0 bases and J dropped 10; count of bases not matched to a gene: 4. The germline gives CDR1 SGHRS, CDR2 YFSETQ. The CDR3 region has the DNA TGCGCCAGCAGCTTGGGACCGGGACTAGAGCAGTTCTTC. Its translation is CASSLGPGLEQFF.

The chain couples TRBV7-6 to TRBJ2-7; perhaps TRBD1 as D (6 bases). Trimming removed 4 bases at V and 1 base at J, with 11 bases between. Germline V gene data show CDR1 as SGHVS and CDR2 as FNYEAQ. The length of the CDR3 is 14 residues. CDR3 in DNA: TGTGCCAGCAGCTGGGACACTGCATCCTACGAGCAGTACTTC. Translated, it gives CASSWDTASYEQYF.

This clone has a single count. This chain connects TRBV14 to TRBJ1-4, with TRBD1 matching 7 bases. Trimming at V came to 4 bases and at J to 5 bases, leaving 4 bases not matched to a gene. Germline V CDR1 and CDR2: SGHDN, FVKESK. This CDR3 region has 14 residues. The CDR3 nucleotides are TGTGCCAGCAGCCTCAGGGGGGGGAATGAAAAACTGTTTTTT. This codes for CASSLRGGNEKLFF.

This chain uses TRBV5-1 with TRBJ1-2; weak D call: TRBD1 (6 bases). The CDR3 length is 14 residues. Trimming took off 1 base at V and 1 base at J, with 8 bases between the two ends. Germline V CDR1 and CDR2: SGHRS, YFSETQ. CDR3 sequence reads: CASSLTGYNYGYTF. In nucleotides, the CDR3 is TGCGCCAGCAGCTTGACAGGGTATAACTATGGCTACACCTTC.

This sequence joins TRBV23-1 and TRBJ2-7; 10 positions match TRBD2. TRBV23-1 is designated an ORF whose function remains uncertain. This CDR3 region has 14 residues. V dropped 7 bases and J dropped 0; count of bases not matched to a gene: 3. In nucleotides, the CDR3 is TGCGCCAGCACCCCTAGCGGGAGCTCCTACGAGCAGTACGTC. Its protein is CASTPSGSSYEQYV.

The gene calls are TRBV5-1 and TRBJ1-1, with 7 bases fitting TRBD1. This CDR3 has 14 amino acids. Trimming at V came to 1 base and at J to 2 bases, leaving 2 bases not matched to a gene. Germline CDR1 reads SGHRS; CDR2 reads YFSETQ. The CDR3 loop reads CASSLNRGNTEAFF. CDR3 nucleotides: TGCGCCAGCAGCTTGAACAGGGGTAACACTGAAGCTTTCTTT.

The chain is built from TRBV6-5 and TRBJ2-3, with 7 bases identical to TRBD2. Germline lookup yields CDR1 MNHEY and CDR2 SVGAGI. The V gene end was trimmed by 6 bases and the J gene end by 2 bases; junction bases not matched to a gene: 8. The CDR3 consists of 15 residues. Here the CDR3 reads CASSPGGGFTDTQYF. The CDR3, as DNA: TGTGCCAGCAGCCCTGGGGGGGGGTTCACAGATACGCAGTATTTT.

V and J are TRBV18 and TRBJ1-4; D not resolved. Germline CDR1 KGHSH, CDR2 LQKENI. There are 13 residues in the CDR3. Trimming shortened V by 3 bases and J by 5 bases, and 7 bases separated the two germline ends. For the CDR3, the DNA is TGTGCCAGCTCACCGGGCCGCAATGAAAAACTGTTTTTT. This gives the protein CASSPGRNEKLFF.

The chain employs TRBV4-2 and TRBJ1-5; TRBD1 is a possible D gene (6 bases). The germline V gene has CDR1 LGHNA and CDR2 YNFKEQ. The CDR3 has 15 residues. The ends were cut back, 4 bases at V and 4 bases at J, with 14 bases in the middle. CDR3 protein: CASSRWEQGNQPQHF. CDR3 in DNA: TGTGCCAGCAGCCGGTGGGAACAGGGAAATCAGCCCCAGCATTTT.

This chain uses TRBV6-5 with TRBJ2-3; 10 bases map to TRBD2. The CDR3 runs to 15 residues. Trimming at V came to 1 base and at J to 6 bases, leaving 4 bases not matched to a gene. Germline lookup yields CDR1 MNHEY and CDR2 SVGAGI. Written as DNA, the CDR3 is TGTGCCAGCAGTTACTTAGCGGGAGGATCCGATACGCAGTATTTT. Protein product: CASSYLAGGSDTQYF.

This chain uses TRBV19 with TRBJ2-7, with D tentatively TRBD1 (5 bases). The CDR3 totals 15 residues. From germline, CDR1 is LNHDA and CDR2 SQIVND (reference sequence). Trimming took off 2 bases at V and 0 bases at J, with 11 bases between the two ends. CDR3 DNA sequence: TGTGCCAGTAGTATAAGTCAGGGATTCTCCTACGAGCAGTACTTC. Amino acids: CASSISQGFSYEQYF.

The chain carries TRBV13 and TRBJ2-5; TRBD2 is a possible D gene (5 bases). The germline V and J ends were trimmed by 4 bases and 2 bases, with 17 bases remaining between them. Germline CDR1 PRHDT, CDR2 FYEKMQ (reference sequence). The CDR3 has 16 amino acids. CDR3 loop: CASSSRGWIRQETQYF. CDR3 in DNA: TGTGCCAGCAGCTCAAGAGGGTGGATTCGTCAAGAGACCCAGTACTTC.

The chain links TRBV7-2 to TRBJ2-7; D call uncertain. Germline V lookup: CDR1 SGHTA, CDR2 FQGNSA. The germline V and J ends were trimmed by 4 bases and 2 bases, with 15 bases remaining between them. The length of the CDR3 is 15 residues. The CDR3 sequence: CASSSGPLGTYEQYF. CDR3 DNA sequence: TGTGCCAGCAGCTCCGGGCCCTTGGGAACCTACGAGCAGTACTTC.

V is TRBV28 and J is TRBJ2-7; the D gene could be TRBD1 or TRBD2 (5 bases each). The CDR3 extends over 14 amino acids. Germline CDR1 MDHEN, CDR2 SYDVKM. Trimming pared 3 bases from V and 3 bases from J, leaving 12 bases between. CDR3 in amino acids: CASSLGPAFYEQYF. Here the CDR3 DNA reads TGTGCCAGCAGTTTGGGACCCGCCTTCTACGAGCAGTACTTC.

The sample holds one count of this clone. The chain recombines TRBV2 with TRBJ2-3; 10 bases agree with TRBD2. Germline V gene lookup returns CDR1 SNHLY and CDR2 FYNNEI. The CDR3 consists of 18 residues. V shed 5 bases, J shed 5 bases, and the junction held 16 bases outside the gene matches. The DNA for the CDR3 is TGTGCCAGCAGTACGCTGGAGGGCCTAGCGGGGGTCAAAGATACGCAGTATTTT. It codes for CASSTLEGLAGVKDTQYF.

This sequence joins TRBV7-2 and TRBJ1-2; D is undetermined. V lost 1 base, J lost 4 bases, and 10 bases lay in between. CDR1 is SGHTA, CDR2 FQGNSA, per germline. This CDR3 contains 14 residues. The DNA for the CDR3 is TGTGCCAGCAGCTTAGTTACAGATTCCTATGGCTACACCTTC. This sequence encodes CASSLVTDSYGYTF. Using reference TRBV7-2 and TRBJ1-2 for the parts outside the CDR3, the full variable domain is GAGVSQSPSNKVTEKGKDVELRCDPISGHTALYWYRQSLGQGLEFLIYFQGNSAPDKSGLPSDRFSAERTGGSVSTLTIQRTQQEDSAVYLCASSLVTDSYGYTFGSGTRLTVV.

This clone appeared a few times. The gene calls are TRBV5-6 and TRBJ2-6, with 9 bases fitting TRBD1. From germline, CDR1 is SGHDT and CDR2 YYEEEE. The CDR3 has 16 residues. Trimming took 5 bases from V and 2 from J; bases not matched to a gene: 5. DNA of the CDR3: TGTGCCAGCAGTTTTACAGGGGGCGCTGGGGCCAACGTCCTGACTTTC. It codes for CASSFTGGAGANVLTF.

The rearrangement uses TRBV28 and TRBJ1-2; D is unresolved. Germline lookup yields CDR1 MDHEN and CDR2 SYDVKM. The CDR3 is 12 residues long. Trimming took off 3 bases at V and 5 bases at J, with 7 bases between the two ends. CDR3 in DNA: TGTGCCAGCAGTTTGTCGGTTTATGGCTACACCTTC. Its protein product is CASSLSVYGYTF.

The chain employs TRBV28 and TRBJ1-5, with D perhaps TRBD1 (6 bases). This CDR3 is 15 amino acids long. The germline V gene has CDR1 MDHEN and CDR2 SYDVKM. V lost 6 bases, J lost 0 bases, and 12 bases lay in between. The CDR3 DNA sequence: TGTGCCAGCAGGCTGCGGACAGTTAGCAATCAGCCCCAGCATTTT. This codes for CASRLRTVSNQPQHF.

The V gene is TRBV2, the J gene TRBJ2-2; TRBD1 might be the D (5 bases). V was cut by 1 base and J by 7 bases, with 13 bases left in between. Per germline, CDR1 SNHLY and CDR2 FYNNEI. The CDR3 loop spans 15 amino acids. In nucleotides, the CDR3 is TGTGCCAGCAGTGAAGTGCAGCTCCAGGGCGGGGAGCTGTTTTTT. Translated, it gives CASSEVQLQGGELFF.